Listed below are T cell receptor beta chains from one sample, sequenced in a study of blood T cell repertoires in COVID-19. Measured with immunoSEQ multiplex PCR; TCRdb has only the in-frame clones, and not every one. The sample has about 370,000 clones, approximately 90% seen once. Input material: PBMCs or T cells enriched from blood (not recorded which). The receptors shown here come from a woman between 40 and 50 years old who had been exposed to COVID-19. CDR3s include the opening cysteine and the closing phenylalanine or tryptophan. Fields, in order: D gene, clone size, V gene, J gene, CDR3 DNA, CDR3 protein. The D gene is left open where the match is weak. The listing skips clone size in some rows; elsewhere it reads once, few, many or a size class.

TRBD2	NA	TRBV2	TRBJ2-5	TGTGCCAGCAGCCTCAGGAGCGGGGGGGCGGGAGAGACCCAGTACTTC	CASSLRSGGAGETQYF
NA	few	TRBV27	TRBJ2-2	TGTGCCAGCAGTTACCGTCTGACTCGGCGGGGCAACACCGGGGAGCTGTTTTTT	CASSYRLTRRGNTGELFF
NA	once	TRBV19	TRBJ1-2	TGTGCCAGTAGTATAGATACGGGATTGAGGGGCTACACCTTC	CASSIDTGLRGYTF
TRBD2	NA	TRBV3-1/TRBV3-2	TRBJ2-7	TGTGCCGGGACTAGCGGGGGGGCCCCAGACTTC	CAGTSGGAPDF
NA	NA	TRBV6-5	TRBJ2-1	TGTGCCAGCAGCCCCTCGGAGCAGTTCTTC	CASSPSEQFF
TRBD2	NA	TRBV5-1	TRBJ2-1	TGCGCCAGCAGCTTGACAGCGGGGGGCCTCAATGAGCAGTTCTTC	CASSLTAGGLNEQFF
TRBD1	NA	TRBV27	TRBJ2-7	TGTGCCAGCACCCGAGGGACAGGCTACGAGCAGTACTTC	CASTRGTGYEQYF
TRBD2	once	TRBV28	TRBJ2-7	TGTGCCAGCAGTGGCCCCGGGGGGAGCTCCCCCTACGAGCAGTACTTC	CASSGPGGSSPYEQYF
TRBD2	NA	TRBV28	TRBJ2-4	TGTGCCAGCACCCTTACGGGACTAAAAAACATTCAGTACTTC	CASTLTGLKNIQYF
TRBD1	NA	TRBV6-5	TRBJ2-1	TGTGCCAGCACTCCGGGACAGGGGTACAATGAGCAGTTCTTC	CASTPGQGYNEQFF
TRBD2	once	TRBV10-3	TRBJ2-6	TGTGCCATCACGCCTGCGGGGGGCTCTGGGGCCAACGTCCTGACTTTC	CAITPAGGSGANVLTF
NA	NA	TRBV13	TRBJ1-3	TGTGCCAGCAGCTTAGGCCGGAGTTCCTCAGGAAACACCATATATTTT	CASSLGRSSSGNTIYF
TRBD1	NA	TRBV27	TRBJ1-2	TGTGCCAGCAGAGAGGACAGGGGGGACTATGGCTACACCTTC	CASREDRGDYGYTF
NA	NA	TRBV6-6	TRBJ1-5	TGTGCCAGCAGTTACCAGGACGGGGGTCAGCCCCAGCATTTT	CASSYQDGGQPQHF
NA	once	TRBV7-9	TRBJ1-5	TGTGCCAGCAGCTTTGGCTCCAATCAGCCCCAGCATTTT	CASSFGSNQPQHF
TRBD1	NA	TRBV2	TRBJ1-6	TGTGCCAGCAGTTCCGGACAGGGGGCACCCCTCCACTTT	CASSSGQGAPLHF
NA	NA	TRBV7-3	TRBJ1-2	TGTGCCAGCAGCTTACAAAAACTAAGCGGGGGCTACACCTTC	CASSLQKLSGGYTF
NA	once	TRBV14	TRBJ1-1	TGTGCCACCATGAGGCAAGGTTACACTGAAGCTTTCTTT	CATMRQGYTEAFF
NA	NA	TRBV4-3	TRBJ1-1	TGCGCCAGCAGCCTCCGGGGACTTGTAAACACTGAAGCTTTCTTT	CASSLRGLVNTEAFF
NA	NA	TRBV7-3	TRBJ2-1	TGTGCCAGCAGCTTAACAGACAGGAACGAGCAGTTCTTC	CASSLTDRNEQFF
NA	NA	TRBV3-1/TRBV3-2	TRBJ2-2	TGTGCCAGCAGCCAAGATGACGGGGGATTGGAGCTGTTTTTT	CASSQDDGGLELFF
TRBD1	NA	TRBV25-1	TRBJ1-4	TGTGCCAGCAGTGCAACAGGGGGCAAAAATGAAAAACTGTTTTTT	CASSATGGKNEKLFF
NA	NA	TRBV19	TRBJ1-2	TGTGCCAGTAGTATATCCGCCGGGGGGATTGATGGCTACACCTTC	CASSISAGGIDGYTF
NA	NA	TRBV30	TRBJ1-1	TGTGCCTGGAAGGGAGGGAGGACTGAAGCTTTCTTT	CAWKGGRTEAFF
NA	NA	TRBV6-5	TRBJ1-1	TGTGCCAGCAGCCCCGCGGGGGGAAACACTGAAGCTTTCTTT	CASSPAGGNTEAFF
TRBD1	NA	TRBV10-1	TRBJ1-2	TGCGCCAGCAGCGCCGCGGGGACAGGGAACGGCTACACCTTC	CASSAAGTGNGYTF
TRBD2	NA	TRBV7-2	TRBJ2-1	TGTGCCAGCAGCTTCACTAGCGGGAGGGCATTTGTCTCCTACAATGAGCAGTTCTTC	CASSFTSGRAFVSYNEQFF
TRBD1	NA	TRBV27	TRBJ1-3	TGTGCCAGCAGTTTAATCCCCCCGGGACAGGGTTTGGGAAACACCATATATTTT	CASSLIPPGQGLGNTIYF
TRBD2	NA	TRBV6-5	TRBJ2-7	TGTGCCAGCAGTTACTCAGGGTTAGCGGGATCCCACGAGCAGTACTTC	CASSYSGLAGSHEQYF
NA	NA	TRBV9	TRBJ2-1	TGTGCCAGCAGCGTATGGAGGAAGGATGAGCAGTTCTTC	CASSVWRKDEQFF
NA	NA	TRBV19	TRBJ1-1	TGTGCCACCGCTCGGGGGTACACTGAAGCTTTCTTT	CATARGYTEAFF
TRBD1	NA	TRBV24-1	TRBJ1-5	TGTGCCACCAGTGATTCCGGGACAGGGGGTAGACAGCCCCAGCATTTT	CATSDSGTGGRQPQHF
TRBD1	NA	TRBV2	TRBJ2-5	TGTGCCAGCAGACCGGACAGGGTGGAGACCCAGTACTTC	CASRPDRVETQYF
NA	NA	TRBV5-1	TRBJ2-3	TGCGCCAGCAGCTTGGAGGTGGGCAGGTTCACAGATACGCAGTATTTT	CASSLEVGRFTDTQYF
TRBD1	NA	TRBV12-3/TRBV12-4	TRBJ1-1	TGTGCCAGCGGAAGGGACAGCACTGAAGCTTTCTTT	CASGRDSTEAFF
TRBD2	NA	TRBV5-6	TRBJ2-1	TGTGCCAGCAGCCGGGGCACCGGGACTAGCGGCTACAATGAGCAGTTCTTC	CASSRGTGTSGYNEQFF
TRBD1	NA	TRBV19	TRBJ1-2	TGTGCCAGTAGGTGGACAGGGGGCGCGGATTACTATGGCTACACCTTC	CASRWTGGADYYGYTF
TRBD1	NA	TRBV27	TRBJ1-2	TGTGCCAGCAAGGTGCGACAGGGATTTGACTATGGCTACACCTTC	CASKVRQGFDYGYTF
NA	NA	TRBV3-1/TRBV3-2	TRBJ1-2	TGTGCCAGCAGCCAAGGGGGGGAATCAGGCTATGGCTACACCTTC	CASSQGGESGYGYTF
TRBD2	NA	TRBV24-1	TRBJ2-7	TGTGCCACCAGTGATTCGGGGGGGCCTTTGGGGCAGTACTTC	CATSDSGGPLGQYF
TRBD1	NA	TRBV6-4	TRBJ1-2	TGTGCCAGCAGCCGGGACAGGGGGCCAGACTATGGCTACACCTTC	CASSRDRGPDYGYTF
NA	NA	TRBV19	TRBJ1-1	TGTGCCAGTAGTGGCGTCCGGGGGGGTGAAGCTTTCTTT	CASSGVRGGEAFF
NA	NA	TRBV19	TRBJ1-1	TGTGCCAGTAGTCACCAGGGCAACACTGAAGCTTTCTTT	CASSHQGNTEAFF
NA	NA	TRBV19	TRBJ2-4	TGTGCCAGTAGTGAGGGACTCTTCGCCAAAAACATTCAGTACTTC	CASSEGLFAKNIQYF
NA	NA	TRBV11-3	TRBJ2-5	TGTGCCAGCAGCTCACTAGTCGGGGAGACCCAGTACTTC	CASSSLVGETQYF
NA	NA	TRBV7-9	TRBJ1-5	TGTGCCAGCAGTCCACTAGGAAGCAATCAGTCCCAGCATTTT	CASSPLGSNQSQHF
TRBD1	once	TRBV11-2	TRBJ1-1	TGTGCCAGCACCTCCAGGGGGAGAACTGAAGCTTTCTTT	CASTSRGRTEAFF
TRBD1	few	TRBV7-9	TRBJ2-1	TGTGCCAGCAGCTTAGGACAGGGGGCGGGAAATGAGCAGTTCTTC	CASSLGQGAGNEQFF
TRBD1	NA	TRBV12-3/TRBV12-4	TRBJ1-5	TGTGCCAGCAGACGGACAGGGTCTCAGCCCCAGCATTTT	CASRRTGSQPQHF
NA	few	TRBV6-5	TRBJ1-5	TGTGCCAGCAGTTACTCCACAGGGAGAGGTCAGCCCCAGCATTTT	CASSYSTGRGQPQHF
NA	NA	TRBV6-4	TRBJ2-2	TGTGCCAGCAGTCTCGGGGGAGACACCGGGGAGCTGTTTTTT	CASSLGGDTGELFF
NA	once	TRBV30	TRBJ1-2	TGTGCCTGGAGTGATGGAGTACGGGAGAATGGCTACACCTTC	CAWSDGVRENGYTF
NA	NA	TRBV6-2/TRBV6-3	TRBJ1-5	TGTGCCAGCAGCCCCGGGGGGAGGCCCCAGCATTTT	CASSPGGRPQHF
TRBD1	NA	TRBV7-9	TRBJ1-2	TGTGCCAGCAGCCTGCGGGACAGGGTAAAGGATGGCTACACCTTC	CASSLRDRVKDGYTF
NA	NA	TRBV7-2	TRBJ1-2	TGTGCCAGCAGCCCGGACAGCTTGTATGGCTACACCTTC	CASSPDSLYGYTF
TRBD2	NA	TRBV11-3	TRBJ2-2	TGTGCCAGCAAAACCGGACTAGCGGAGAACACCGGGGAGCTGTTTTTT	CASKTGLAENTGELFF